A single sample gave rise to the 22 T cell receptor beta chains below, sequenced in a study of cytomegalovirus exposure and HLA in healthy donors. PCR primers comprised 60 Vbeta and 13 Jbeta primers. Sequenced by immunoSEQ multiplex PCR; TCRdb stores in-frame clones only, minus some. The sample comprises tens of thousands of clones, roughly 80% of which are singletons, and around 4.6% rests with the top ten. The material sequenced was PBMCs. The receptors come from a woman in her thirties or forties in good health and CMV-seropositive.

J is TRBJ2-1 and V is TRBV14; TRBD2 agrees at 7 bases. This CDR3 contains 12 residues. Germline V CDR1 and CDR2: SGHDN, FVKESK. V lost 1 base, J lost 10 bases, and 1 base stayed unmatched. Here the CDR3 reads CASSQVGGEQFF. The DNA for the CDR3 is TGTGCCAGCAGCCAAGTGGGGGGGGAGCAGTTCTTC. The entire variable domain, with the rest obtained from reference TRBV14 and TRBJ2-1, is as follows: EAGVTQFPSHSVIEKGQTVTLRCDPISGHDNLYWYRRVMGKEIKFLLHFVKESKQDESGMPNNRFLAERTGGTYSTLKVQPAELEDSGVYFCASSQVGGEQFFGPGTRLTVL.

This clone was found once. The chain uses TRBV6-6 and TRBJ2-1, with 10 bases lining up with TRBD2. Germline CDR1 MNHNY, CDR2 SVGAGI (reference sequence). The CDR3 runs to 14 residues. Losses at the gene ends were 2 bases for V and 6 bases for J; bases not matched to a gene: 1. The chain's CDR3 is CASSYRTSGNEQFF. The CDR3 nucleotides are TGTGCCAGCAGTTACAGGACTAGCGGCAATGAGCAGTTCTTC.

A word on this clone: At one of its ends the junction is not consistent with the germline gene, which may arise from a read error. The chain uses TRBV7-7 and TRBJ2-2, with 12 bases lining up with TRBD1. The CDR3 length is 15 residues. Germline lookup yields CDR1 SSHAT and CDR2 FNYEAQ (reference sequence). The CDR3 DNA sequence: TGTGCTAGCAGCCCGGGACAGGGGGCGACCGGGGAGCTGTTTTTT. Translated, it gives CASSPGQGATGELFF. The full variable domain, rest sourced from reference TRBV7-7 and TRBJ2-2, is GAGVSQSPRYKVTKRGQDVTLRCDPISSHATLYWYQQALGQGPEFLTYFNYEAQPDKSGLPSDRFSAERPEGSISTLTIQRTEQRDSAMYRCASSPGQGATGELFFGEGSRLTVL.

In regard to this clone: The junction does not match germline at one end; this may be a read error. The sample has other DNA sequences that encode this CDR3 too. This chain links TRBV4-3 with TRBJ2-2, with 7 bases that match TRBD1. CDR1 is LGHNA and CDR2 is YSLEER in the germline V gene. The CDR3 contains 17 residues. The CDR3 loop is CASSQRPRDSLTGELFF. The CDR3 nucleotides read TGCGCCAGCAGCCAACGGCCCCGGGACAGTCTCACCGGAGAGCTGTTTTTT.

This rearrangement joins TRBV19 to TRBJ1-1, with 8 bases aligning to TRBD1. The CDR3 length is 15 residues. V lost 3 bases to trimming and J lost 5 bases; unmatched junction nucleotides: 8. Germline assignment: CDR1 LNHDA and CDR2 SQIVND (reference sequence). CDR3 residues: CASSIPQGAWTEAFF. The CDR3 DNA sequence: TGTGCCAGTAGTATTCCGCAGGGGGCTTGGACTGAAGCTTTCTTT.

This sequence joins TRBV7-2 and TRBJ2-1; no definite D call. Germline CDR1 SGHTA, CDR2 FQGNSA. The V gene lost 3 bases and the J gene lost 9 bases, with 15 bases spanning the gap. CDR3 length: 14 residues. The CDR3 is CASSFLDMGGEQFF. In DNA, the CDR3 is TGTGCCAGCAGCTTCCTAGATATGGGTGGTGAGCAGTTCTTC.

This clone was seen once. The chain is built from TRBV19 and TRBJ2-5; the D gene is possibly TRBD1 (6 bases). Deletions cut 1 base from V and 3 bases from J, with 9 bases between. The V gene's germline CDR1 is LNHDA and CDR2 SQIVND (reference sequence). The CDR3 is made up of 14 amino acids. This CDR3 is CASSIGTVKETQYF. The CDR3 nucleotides read TGTGCCAGTAGTATAGGGACAGTTAAAGAGACCCAGTACTTC.

The gene calls are TRBV12-5 and TRBJ2-3; a weak D match, TRBD2 (6 bases). This CDR3 has 16 residues. The germline V gene has CDR1 LGHNT and CDR2 FRNRAP. Trimming removed 1 base at V and 1 base at J, with 12 bases between. Here the CDR3 reads CASGLAWERGTDTQYF. The CDR3 nucleotides read TGTGCTAGTGGTTTGGCCTGGGAGCGGGGCACAGATACGCAGTATTTT.

The J gene is TRBJ1-2, the V gene TRBV2, with 8 bases that match TRBD1. The V gene's germline CDR1 is SNHLY and CDR2 FYNNEI. The CDR3 length is 15 residues. The V gene end was trimmed by 4 bases and the J gene end by 4 bases; junction bases not matched to a gene: 8. The CDR3 coding sequence is TGTGCCAGCAGTGCCGGACAGGGTCCGGTCTATGGCTACACCTTC. Its translation: CASSAGQGPVYGYTF.

Regarding this clone: Mismatch with germline at one junction end may stem from a read error. Other DNA sequences in this sample translate to the same CDR3. V is TRBV7-7 and J is TRBJ2-7; 11 nucleotides align to TRBD2. The length of the CDR3 is 16 residues. The germline CDR1 and CDR2 sequences are SSHAT and FNYEAQ (reference sequence). The CDR3 is CASSSGLAGHNYEQYF. The CDR3 DNA follows: TGTGCTAGCAGCTCTGGACTAGCGGGTCATAACTACGAGCAGTACTTC.

The chain joins TRBV11-1 to TRBJ2-1, with D possibly TRBD1 on 5 matching bases. The CDR3 runs 16 residues. Trimming cost V 0 bases and J 1 base, with 10 bases left between them. Germline CDR1 and CDR2: SGHAT and FQDESV (reference sequence). The CDR3 nucleotides read TGTGCCAGCAGCTTAGCATTGGACAAATCCTACAATGAGCAGTTCTTC. The encoded protein is CASSLALDKSYNEQFF.

The genes are TRBV13 and TRBJ2-7, with TRBD2 identical over 7 bases. The CDR3 has 18 residues. V lost 6 bases to trimming and J lost 3 bases; unmatched junction nucleotides: 20. CDR1 PRHDT and CDR2 FYEKMQ come from the germline V gene (reference sequence). The CDR3 here is CASSSGSPEPGLIYEQYF. The CDR3 DNA reads as TGTGCCAGCAGTTCGGGGTCGCCTGAACCGGGACTAATCTACGAGCAGTACTTC.

A remark on this clone: Its ends do not fully match the called genes, so a read error is possible. DNA of the CDR3: TGTGCCAGCAGTGGAAGGACACCCCAGGGCTTC. Its protein is CASSGRTPQGF. The gene calls are TRBV6-5 and TRBJ2-7; TRBD1 is a possible D gene (5 bases). CDR1 is MNHEY, CDR2 SVGAGI, per germline. The CDR3 is 11 residues long.

This clone was counted a few times. V and J are TRBV4-2 and TRBJ2-1; 7 nucleotides match TRBD2. This CDR3 comprises 15 residues. With 4 bases clipped from V and 7 bases from J, the junction kept 10 bases outside the gene matches. CDR1 is LGHNA and CDR2 is YNFKEQ in the germline V gene. The CDR3 protein is CASSPGGIQKNEQFF. The DNA of the CDR3 is TGTGCCAGCAGCCCCGGGGGGATCCAAAAGAATGAGCAGTTCTTC.

This sequence joins TRBV15 and TRBJ2-7; weak D call: TRBD2 (5 bases). Trimming removed 0 bases at V and 0 bases at J, with 12 bases between. Per the germline V gene, CDR1 is LNHNV and CDR2 is YYDKDF (reference sequence). The CDR3 extends over 16 amino acids. In DNA, the CDR3 is TGTGCCACCAGCAGAGACCCCCAAGGGAGCTCCTACGAGCAGTACTTC. Translated, it gives CATSRDPQGSSYEQYF.

The chain is built from TRBV7-2 and TRBJ2-7; TRBD1 matches at 8 bases. Germline loops: CDR1 SGHTA, CDR2 FQGNSA. The CDR3 spans 15 residues. V trimming: 5 bases; J trimming: 2 bases; junction bases outside the gene matches: 8. The CDR3 here is CASSIDQGAAYEQYF. CDR3 DNA sequence: TGTGCCAGCAGCATAGACCAGGGGGCGGCCTACGAGCAGTACTTC. Drawing the rest from reference TRBV7-2 and TRBJ2-7, the complete variable domain is GAGVSQSPSNKVTEKGKDVELRCDPISGHTALYWYRQSLGQGLEFLIYFQGNSAPDKSGLPSDRFSAERTGGSVSTLTIQRTQQEDSAVYLCASSIDQGAAYEQYFGPGTRLTVT.

The chain employs TRBV11-3 and TRBJ1-1; D is undetermined. V lost 5 bases to trimming and J lost 3 bases, with 10 bases between them. Germline assignment: CDR1 SGHNT and CDR2 YENEEA. There are 13 residues in the CDR3. CDR3 nucleotides: TGTGCCAGCAGCACTCGGAGCGACACTGAAGCTTTCTTT. Its protein is CASSTRSDTEAFF.

This clone was seen just once. This rearrangement joins TRBV6-1 to TRBJ2-1; D gene uncertain. The germline gives CDR1 MNHNS, CDR2 SASEGT. V lost 2 bases and J 7 bases, leaving 18 bases between the germline ends. CDR3 length: 16 residues. The CDR3: CASSERMVRRWNEQFF. CDR3 coding DNA: TGTGCCAGCAGTGAACGCATGGTGCGGCGCTGGAATGAGCAGTTCTTC.

The chain recombines TRBV11-3 with TRBJ2-7; TRBD2 matches 7 bases. The V gene end was trimmed by 7 bases and the J gene end by 3 bases; junction bases not matched to a gene: 6. Germline V gene data show CDR1 as SGHNT and CDR2 as YENEEA. The CDR3 extends over 13 amino acids. DNA for the CDR3: TGTGCCAGCACCACTAGCGTCAGCTACGAGCAGTACTTC. Translating it yields CASTTSVSYEQYF.

This clone was seen a handful of times. The chain couples TRBV21-1 to TRBJ1-5; the table's D call TRBD1 went unverified against the DNA. TRBV21-1 is tagged as a pseudogene. This CDR3 has 18 amino acids. CDR3 residues: CASSFRQGMGKSNQPQHF. CDR3 sequence (DNA): TGTGCCAGCAGCTTCAGACAGGGGATGGGTAAGAGCAATCAGCCCCAGCATTTT.

V gene TRBV9 combines with J gene TRBJ1-6; D ambiguous. From germline, CDR1 is SGDLS and CDR2 YYNGEE. CDR3 size: 11 residues. The ends were cut back, 4 bases at V and 14 bases at J, with 10 bases in the middle. CDR3 amino acids: CASSLLRALHF. CDR3 coding DNA: TGTGCCAGCAGCCTGCTACGGGCCCTCCACTTT.

The gene calls are TRBV7-2 and TRBJ1-1; D call uncertain. Germline CDR1 SGHTA, CDR2 FQGNSA. V dropped 1 base and J dropped 7 bases, with 13 bases sitting between them. The CDR3 spans 14 residues. The CDR3 coding sequence is TGTGCCAGCAGCTTAGGATACCAGGCGCATGAAGCTTTCTTT. Protein product: CASSLGYQAHEAFF.